Listed below are T cell receptor beta chains from one sample, sequenced in a study of blood T cells in healthy people across ages. TCRdb itself ran the 5' RACE reads through MiXCR, one entry per CDR3 protein. The table shows around 1,500,000 distinct CDR3 sequences, with 28% occurring only once. The sequenced sample consisted of blood. Receptors were obtained from a woman under 40 in good health. Each CDR3 is given with its conserved first and last residue.

J	V	CDR3
TRBJ1-1	TRBV7-9	CASSPRADTEAFF
TRBJ2-1	TRBV5-6	CASSPTPGTSGGSTNEQFF
TRBJ2-1	TRBV11-2	CASSLGVIGANNEQFF
TRBJ1-4	TRBV2	CASTPGPNEKRFF
TRBJ2-1	TRBV24-1	CATSDPTSGGLNEQFF
TRBJ2-1	TRBV7-2	CASQLPLAGVEQFF
TRBJ1-1	TRBV20-1	CSATSRREEAFF
TRBJ1-4	TRBV4-3	CASSHAGQGSGEKLFF
TRBJ2-3	TRBV29-1	CSFDGTGRSSTDTQYF
NA	TRBV5-4	CASQPQGPGETQYF
TRBJ2-3	TRBV6-5	CASSSAGLAGYTDTQYF
TRBJ2-7	TRBV12-3/TRBV12-4	CASALGAGPYEQYF
NA	TRBV24-1	CATSDQKRDTGTEQYF
TRBJ2-1	TRBV18	CASSSQGGGSADEQFF
TRBJ1-6	TRBV7-9	CASSQQGIYSPLHF
TRBJ2-1	TRBV19	CASSKPGNEQFF
TRBJ1-2	TRBV4-3	CASSQEFSGVGGYTF
TRBJ1-2	TRBV21-1	CASSKGVGRLMDGYTF
TRBJ2-1	TRBV20-1	CSAVETSGGANEQFF
TRBJ1-5	TRBV12-3/TRBV12-4	CAGREGGQPQHF
TRBJ2-1	TRBV7-9	CASSSGLAGNYNEQFF
TRBJ1-5	TRBV3-1	CASSPYLGSNQPQHF
TRBJ1-5	TRBV12-3/TRBV12-4	CASTEGTQPQHF
TRBJ2-7	TRBV20-1	CSAPDSKGVEQYF
TRBJ1-1	TRBV5-1	CASSLDQDAEAFF
TRBJ1-3	TRBV7-9	CASSLTTGITSGNTIYF
TRBJ2-7	TRBV5-1	CASSLSGTAIGRQYF
TRBJ2-1	TRBV15	CATEASGSSNYNEQFF
TRBJ2-7	TRBV7-9	CASSLARGNVYEQYF
TRBJ2-7	TRBV13	CASSTRTGVGEQYF
TRBJ1-1	TRBV20-1	CSARVPGHMNTEAFF
TRBJ1-1	TRBV5-1	CASSGSGGAGTEAFF
TRBJ2-1	TRBV20-1	CSAYTGTSGGVNEQFF
TRBJ2-2	TRBV9	CASSVGYRGNTGELFF
TRBJ1-1	TRBV7-9	CASSRPRLRQAFF
TRBJ2-1	TRBV6-6	CASRQQYLQFF
TRBJ2-2	TRBV5-1	CASSLEIGNTGELFF
TRBJ2-7	TRBV2	CASSDQGPPYEQYF
TRBJ2-1	TRBV20-1	CSAAPQGQSSYDEQFF
TRBJ1-4	TRBV7-9	CASSLAVQNNEKLFF